Listed below are T cell receptor beta chains from one sample, sequenced in a study of shared clonotypes between healthy human individuals. Assay: immunoSEQ multiplex PCR; the TCRdb copy retains only in-frame clones and omits some. The profile shows 550,000 to 600,000 clones, about 98% of them singletons. The sample comprised naive CD8+ T cells sorted from blood. These receptors all stem from a man aged 25-40 years in good health. Both conserved end residues are part of each CDR3. D genes are given only for firm matches. Rows give clone size only sometimes, using once, few, many, or a class for an expanded clone.

d_call j_call clone_size v_call cdr3_aa cdr3_nt
NA TRBJ2-3 NA TRBV9 CASSAMGDADTQYF TGTGCCAGCAGCGCCATGGGGGACGCAGATACGCAGTATTTT
TRBD2 TRBJ2-7 NA TRBV27 CASSLSMASGSSSYEQYF TGTGCCAGCAGTTTATCGATGGCTAGCGGGTCGAGCTCCTACGAGCAGTACTTC
NA TRBJ1-1 NA TRBV6-5 CASSPPGHPTEAFF TGTGCCAGCAGTCCTCCGGGACACCCCACTGAAGCTTTCTTT
TRBD2 TRBJ2-1 once TRBV7-9 CASSFLLAETTDNEQFF TGTGCCAGCAGCTTTCTACTAGCGGAGACAACAGACAATGAGCAGTTCTTC
TRBD1 TRBJ2-7 NA TRBV7-9 CASSPGQGAREQYF TGTGCCAGCAGCCCTGGACAGGGGGCGAGGGAGCAGTACTTC
NA TRBJ1-5 NA TRBV4-1 CASSQGGVASNQPQHF TGCGCCAGCAGCCAAGGGGGGGTGGCTAGCAATCAGCCCCAGCATTTT
NA TRBJ1-2 NA TRBV15 CATSRDKGVYGYTF TGTGCCACCAGCAGAGATAAGGGTGTCTATGGCTACACCTTC
NA TRBJ2-7 NA TRBV9 CASSVEVTPYEQYF TGTGCCAGCAGCGTAGAAGTGACCCCATACGAGCAGTACTTC
NA TRBJ2-2 once TRBV7-9 CASSLFGNGELFF TGTGCCAGCAGCTTATTTGGTAACGGGGAGCTGTTTTTT
TRBD2 TRBJ2-7 NA TRBV15 CATSRGEIAGGYEQYF TGTGCCACCAGCAGAGGAGAGATAGCGGGAGGATACGAGCAGTACTTC
TRBD1 TRBJ2-1 NA TRBV11-2 CASSLGTGGGDEQFF TGTGCCAGCAGCTTAGGGACAGGGGGAGGAGATGAGCAGTTCTTC
TRBD2 TRBJ2-7 NA TRBV7-6 CASSAPSGIYYEQYF TGTGCCAGCAGCGCTCCTAGCGGGATTTACTACGAGCAGTACTTC
NA TRBJ1-1 NA TRBV5-1 CASSFNTGLNTEAFF TGCGCCAGCAGCTTCAACACAGGGTTGAACACTGAAGCTTTCTTT
NA TRBJ2-2 NA TRBV27 CASSPHTGELFF TGTGCCAGCAGTCCCCACACCGGGGAGCTGTTTTTT
NA TRBJ2-7 NA TRBV4-1 CASSRGRDDEQYF TGCGCCAGCAGCCGTGGCAGGGACGACGAGCAGTACTTC
NA TRBJ2-7 NA TRBV7-2 CASSLRGYEQYF TGTGCCAGCAGCTTAAGGGGGTACGAGCAGTACTTC
TRBD2 TRBJ2-1 few TRBV4-2 CASSQDRGSTYNEQFF TGTGCCAGCAGCCAAGATCGCGGGAGTACGTACAATGAGCAGTTCTTC
TRBD2 TRBJ2-2 NA TRBV6-5 CASSFGLAGATGELFF TGTGCCAGCAGTTTCGGACTAGCGGGTGCCACCGGGGAGCTGTTTTTT
NA TRBJ2-7 once TRBV7-8 CASSPSGPDSYEQYF TGTGCCAGCAGCCCATCGGGACCCGACTCCTACGAGCAGTACTTC
TRBD1 TRBJ1-2 NA TRBV7-9 CASRLGQGTGDYGYTF TGTGCCAGCAGATTGGGACAGGGGACGGGCGACTATGGCTACACCTTC
NA TRBJ2-1 NA TRBV7-9 CASSHNSRAGLNNEQFF TGTGCCAGCAGCCACAACTCCCGGGCTGGCTTAAACAATGAGCAGTTCTTC
NA TRBJ2-7 NA TRBV11-2 CASSTRQHYEQYF TGTGCCAGCAGTACCAGACAGCACTACGAGCAGTACTTC
TRBD1 TRBJ2-4 NA TRBV6-1 CASSPFDRGFNIQYF TGTGCCAGCAGCCCTTTCGACAGGGGGTTTAACATTCAGTACTTC
TRBD2 TRBJ2-7 NA TRBV4-1 CASQRTSGTYEQYF TGCGCCAGCCAGAGGACTAGCGGAACCTACGAGCAGTACTTC
NA TRBJ2-2 NA TRBV15 CATSTPPAERTGELFF TGTGCCACCAGCACTCCCCCAGCCGAGCGCACCGGGGAGCTGTTTTTT
TRBD1 TRBJ2-7 NA TRBV28 CASSSPGQWAPEQYF TGTGCCAGCAGTTCCCCGGGACAGTGGGCCCCCGAGCAGTACTTC
TRBD1 TRBJ1-1 NA TRBV7-6 CASALGTGGLAHF TGTGCCAGCGCGTTAGGGACAGGGGGTCTGGCGCACTTT
TRBD2 TRBJ2-7 NA TRBV7-6 CASSPYGGAGGEQYF TGTGCCAGCAGCCCCTACGGGGGGGCGGGAGGCGAGCAGTACTTC
NA TRBJ2-3 once TRBV30 CAWSVLNPPADTQYF TGTGCCTGGAGTGTACTAAACCCTCCCGCAGATACGCAGTATTTT
NA TRBJ2-5 NA TRBV27 CASSLAGWQETQYF TGTGCCAGCAGTTTGGCGGGGTGGCAAGAGACCCAGTACTTC
NA TRBJ2-2 NA TRBV27 CASSFTDTGELFF TGTGCCAGCAGTTTTACGGACACCGGGGAGCTGTTTTTT
NA TRBJ2-6 NA TRBV4-3 CASSQDYRGPANVLTF TGCGCCAGCAGCCAAGATTACCGGGGCCCTGCCAACGTCCTGACTTTC
NA TRBJ2-1 NA TRBV9 CASSVAGIRHEQFF TGTGCCAGCAGCGTAGCAGGGATTAGGCATGAGCAGTTCTTC
NA TRBJ2-3 once TRBV18 CASSSGQSRTTDTQYF TGTGCCAGCTCATCAGGACAAAGCCGGACCACAGATACGCAGTATTTT
NA TRBJ2-5 once TRBV13 CASSALGFAQETQYF TGTGCCAGCAGCGCCCTTGGCTTCGCGCAGGAGACCCAGTACTTC
NA TRBJ2-2 once TRBV11-2 CASSGKEGVVFF TGTGCCAGCAGCGGGAAAGAGGGGGTCGTGTTTTTT
TRBD1 TRBJ2-1 NA TRBV2 CASALLAGTERGNEQFF TGTGCCAGCGCACTCCTGGCCGGGACAGAGCGAGGCAATGAGCAGTTCTTC
NA TRBJ1-2 NA TRBV7-9 CASSSPHPTETNGYTF TGTGCCAGCAGCTCCCCACATCCGACAGAGACGAATGGCTACACCTTC
NA TRBJ2-2 NA TRBV4-1 CASSRFGELFF TGCGCCAGCAGTAGGTTCGGGGAGCTGTTTTTT
NA TRBJ2-2 NA TRBV7-8 CASSLDITGERYTGELFF TGTGCCAGCAGCTTAGATATCACGGGGGAGCGGTACACCGGGGAGCTGTTTTTT
TRBD2 TRBJ2-7 NA TRBV7-2 CASSPGLVYEQYF TGTGCCAGCAGCCCAGGACTAGTCTACGAGCAGTACTTC
NA TRBJ2-3 NA TRBV10-2 CASSRALTDTQYF TGCGCCAGCAGTAGGGCTCTCACAGATACGCAGTATTTT
NA TRBJ1-1 NA TRBV4-1 CASSQDWGSGDWNTEAFF TGCGCCAGCAGCCAAGATTGGGGTTCCGGGGATTGGAACACTGAAGCTTTCTTT
NA TRBJ2-7 NA TRBV14 CASSQGHFPHEQYF TGTGCCAGCAGCCAGGGACATTTTCCCCACGAGCAGTACTTC
NA TRBJ2-3 NA TRBV28 CASSLLVGSGADTQYF TGTGCCAGCAGTTTACTAGTGGGGTCTGGGGCAGATACGCAGTATTTT
NA TRBJ1-1 NA TRBV6-5 CASTVGGNTEAFF TGTGCCAGCACCGTGGGTGGGAACACTGAAGCTTTCTTT
NA TRBJ2-7 once TRBV5-4 CASTLSAGSSYEQYF TGTGCCAGCACACTTTCGGCGGGAAGCTCCTACGAGCAGTACTTC
NA TRBJ2-7 NA TRBV30 CAWSVGIGGDEQYF TGTGCCTGGAGTGTAGGGATTGGTGGCGACGAGCAGTACTTC
NA TRBJ1-3 NA TRBV5-6 CASSLAGTGNTIYF TGTGCCAGCAGCTTGGCGGGAACTGGAAACACCATATATTTT